This record covers a single TCR beta chain. The data originate from a study of blood T cell repertoires in COVID-19. In the study overall: COVID-19 samples collected from the United States, Italy and Spain covered acute and convalescent phases.

Adults between about 18 and 89 years of age took part from approximately 24 US areas. J lost 4 bases, V lost 2 bases, and 7 bases had no gene match. From germline, CDR1 is SGHTA and CDR2 FQGTGA. The CDR3 consists of 19 residues. Profiling relied on immunoSEQ multiplex PCR, and the TCRdb table lists in-frame clones only, not all of them. The sample has 250,000 to 300,000 clones, around 84% seen once. J is TRBJ2-6 and V is TRBV7-3; TRBD2 agrees at 14 bases. The sample was PBMCs or T cells enriched from blood (not recorded which). This clonotype originated in a man younger than 45 with acute COVID-19. The CDR3 sequence: CASSLSGLAGVAGANVLTF. CDR3 nucleotides: TGTGCCAGCAGCTTATCGGGACTAGCGGGAGTGGCCGGGGCCAACGTCCTGACTTTC.